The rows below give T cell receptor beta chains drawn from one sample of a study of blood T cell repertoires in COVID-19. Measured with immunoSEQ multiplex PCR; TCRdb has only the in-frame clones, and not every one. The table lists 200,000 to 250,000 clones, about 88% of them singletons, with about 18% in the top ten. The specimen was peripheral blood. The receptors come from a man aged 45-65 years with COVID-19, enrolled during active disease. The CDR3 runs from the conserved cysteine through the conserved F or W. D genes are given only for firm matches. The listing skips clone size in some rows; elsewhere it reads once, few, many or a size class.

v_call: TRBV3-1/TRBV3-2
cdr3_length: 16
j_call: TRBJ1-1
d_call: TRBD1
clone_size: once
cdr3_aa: CASSQFTQGAIGEAFF
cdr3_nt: TGTGCCAGCAGCCAATTTACCCAGGGGGCTATAGGTGAAGCTTTCTTT

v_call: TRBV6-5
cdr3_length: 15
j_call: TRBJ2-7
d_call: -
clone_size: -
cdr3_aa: CASQLGTLGSYEQYF
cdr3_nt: TGTGCCAGCCAACTCGGGACACTTGGCTCCTACGAGCAGTACTTC

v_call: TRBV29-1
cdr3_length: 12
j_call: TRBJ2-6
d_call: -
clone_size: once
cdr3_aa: CSVVVSANVLTF
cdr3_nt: TGCAGCGTTGTAGTGTCGGCCAACGTCCTGACTTTC

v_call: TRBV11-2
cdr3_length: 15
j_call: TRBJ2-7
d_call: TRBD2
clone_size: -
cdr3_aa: CASRLLAGVGYEQYF
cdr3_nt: TGTGCCAGCAGACTACTAGCGGGAGTTGGGTACGAGCAGTACTTC

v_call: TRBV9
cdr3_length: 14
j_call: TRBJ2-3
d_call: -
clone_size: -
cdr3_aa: CASSVATGADTQYF
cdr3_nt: TGTGCCAGCAGCGTAGCTACGGGGGCAGATACGCAGTATTTT

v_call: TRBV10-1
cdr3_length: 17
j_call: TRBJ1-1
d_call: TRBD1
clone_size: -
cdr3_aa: CASSDPGQGPSNTEAFF
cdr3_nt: TGCGCCAGCAGTGACCCAGGACAGGGGCCCTCGAACACTGAAGCTTTCTTT

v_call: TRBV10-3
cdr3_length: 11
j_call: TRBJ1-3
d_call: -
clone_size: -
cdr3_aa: CAISGGNTIYF
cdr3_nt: TGTGCCATCTCAGGGGGAAACACCATATATTTT

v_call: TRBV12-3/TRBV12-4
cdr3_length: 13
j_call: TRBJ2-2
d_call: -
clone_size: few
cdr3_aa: CASRQQTTGELFF
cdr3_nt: TGTGCCAGCAGACAACAAACGACCGGGGAGCTGTTTTTT

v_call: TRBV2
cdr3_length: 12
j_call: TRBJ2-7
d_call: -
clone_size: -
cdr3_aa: CASREDTYEQYF
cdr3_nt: TGTGCCAGCAGGGAAGATACCTACGAGCAGTACTTC

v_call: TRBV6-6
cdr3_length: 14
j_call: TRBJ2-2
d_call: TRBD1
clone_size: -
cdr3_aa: CASSGTGGAGELFF
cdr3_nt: TGTGCCAGCAGTGGGACAGGAGGTGCCGGGGAGCTGTTTTTT

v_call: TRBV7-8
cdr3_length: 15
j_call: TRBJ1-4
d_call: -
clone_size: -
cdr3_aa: CASSLSGATNEKLFF
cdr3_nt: TGTGCCAGCAGCCTATCGGGAGCAACTAATGAAAAACTGTTTTTT

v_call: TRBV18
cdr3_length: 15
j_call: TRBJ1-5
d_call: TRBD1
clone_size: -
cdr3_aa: CASSPGTGRDQPQHF
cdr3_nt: TGTGCCAGCTCACCTGGGACAGGGCGGGATCAGCCCCAGCATTTT

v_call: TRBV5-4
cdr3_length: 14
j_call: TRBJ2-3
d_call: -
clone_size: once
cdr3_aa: CASSLSTSTDTQYF
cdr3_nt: TGTGCCAGCAGCTTAAGTACTAGCACAGATACGCAGTATTTT

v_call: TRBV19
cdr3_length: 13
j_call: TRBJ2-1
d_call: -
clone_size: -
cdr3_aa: CASSTGVMDEQFF
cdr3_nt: TGTGCCAGTAGTACGGGAGTCATGGATGAGCAGTTCTTC

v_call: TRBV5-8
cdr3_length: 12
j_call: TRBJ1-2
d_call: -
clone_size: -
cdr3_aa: CASSLASYGYTF
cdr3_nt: TGTGCCAGCAGCTTGGCTAGCTATGGCTACACCTTC

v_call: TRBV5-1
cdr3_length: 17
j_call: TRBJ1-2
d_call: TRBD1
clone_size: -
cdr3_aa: CASSATADRVSAYGYTF
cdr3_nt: TGCGCCAGCAGCGCCACGGCGGACAGGGTCTCCGCCTATGGCTACACCTTC

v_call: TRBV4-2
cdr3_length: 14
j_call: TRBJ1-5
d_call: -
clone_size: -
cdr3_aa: CASSQVEGDQPQHF
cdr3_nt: TGTGCCAGCAGCCAAGTGGAAGGAGATCAGCCCCAGCATTTT

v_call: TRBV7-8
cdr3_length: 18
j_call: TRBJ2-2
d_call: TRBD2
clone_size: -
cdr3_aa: CASSISIDLAGVTGELFF
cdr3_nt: TGTGCCAGCAGCATAAGTATTGACCTAGCGGGAGTGACCGGGGAGCTGTTTTTT

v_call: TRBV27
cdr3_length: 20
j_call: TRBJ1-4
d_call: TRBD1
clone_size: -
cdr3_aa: CASSLSPRQGAIFGNEKLFF
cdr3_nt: TGTGCCAGCAGTTTATCGCCGAGACAGGGGGCGATATTCGGAAATGAAAAACTGTTTTTT

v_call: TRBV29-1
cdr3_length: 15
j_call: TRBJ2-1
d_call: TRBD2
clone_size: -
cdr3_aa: CSVAARGGAYNEQFF
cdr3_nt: TGCAGCGTCGCCGCTCGGGGGGGGGCCTACAATGAGCAGTTCTTC

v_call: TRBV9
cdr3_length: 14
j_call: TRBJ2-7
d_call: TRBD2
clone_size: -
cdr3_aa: CASSVGNSGSEQYF
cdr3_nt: TGTGCCAGCAGCGTAGGAAATAGCGGGAGTGAGCAGTACTTC

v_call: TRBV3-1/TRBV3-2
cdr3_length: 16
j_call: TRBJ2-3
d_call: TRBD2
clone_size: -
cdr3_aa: CASSQARTSGSDTQYF
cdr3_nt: TGTGCCAGCAGCCAAGCACGGACTAGCGGGAGTGATACGCAGTATTTT

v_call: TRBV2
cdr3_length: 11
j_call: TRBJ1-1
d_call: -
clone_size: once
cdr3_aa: CASTRDRLAFF
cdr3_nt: TGTGCCAGCACTAGAGACAGGCTGGCTTTCTTT

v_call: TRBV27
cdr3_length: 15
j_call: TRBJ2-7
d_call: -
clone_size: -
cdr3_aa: CASSLSWQNFYEQYF
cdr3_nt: TGTGCCAGCAGTTTATCGTGGCAGAATTTCTACGAGCAGTACTTC

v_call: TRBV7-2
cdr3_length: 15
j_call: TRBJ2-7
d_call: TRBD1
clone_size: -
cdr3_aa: CASSLVGTGGGEQYF
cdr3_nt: TGTGCCAGCAGCTTAGTTGGGACAGGGGGCGGGGAGCAGTACTTC

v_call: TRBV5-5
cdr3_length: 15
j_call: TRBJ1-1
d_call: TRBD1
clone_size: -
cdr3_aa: CASSSWDRGNTEAFF
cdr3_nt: TGTGCCAGCAGCTCCTGGGACAGGGGTAACACTGAAGCTTTCTTT

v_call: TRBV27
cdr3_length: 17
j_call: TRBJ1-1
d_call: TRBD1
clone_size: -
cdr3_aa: CASSFFRTGASDTEAFF
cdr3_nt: TGTGCCAGCAGTTTCTTTAGGACAGGGGCGTCGGACACTGAAGCTTTCTTT

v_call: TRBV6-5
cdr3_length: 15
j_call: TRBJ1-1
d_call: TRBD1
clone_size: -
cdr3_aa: CASSPRTGLNTEAFF
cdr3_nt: TGTGCCAGCAGTCCGCGGACAGGGCTGAACACTGAAGCTTTCTTT

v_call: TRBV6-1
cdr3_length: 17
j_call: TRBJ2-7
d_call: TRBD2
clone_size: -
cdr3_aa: CASSEAGGTWAPDEQYF
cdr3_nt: TGTGCCAGCAGTGAAGCGGGGGGGACTTGGGCTCCGGACGAGCAGTACTTC

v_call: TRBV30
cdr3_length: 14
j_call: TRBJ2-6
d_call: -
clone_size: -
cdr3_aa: CAWMVSSGANVLTF
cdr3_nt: TGTGCCTGGATGGTCAGCTCTGGGGCCAACGTCCTGACTTTC

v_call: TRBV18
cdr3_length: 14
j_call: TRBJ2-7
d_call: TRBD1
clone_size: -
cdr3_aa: CASSPGQGHYEQYF
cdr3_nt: TGTGCCAGCTCACCAGGACAGGGCCACTACGAGCAGTACTTC

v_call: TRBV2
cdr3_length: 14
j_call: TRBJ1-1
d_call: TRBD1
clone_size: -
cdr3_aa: CANRGQALNTEAFF
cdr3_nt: TGTGCCAACAGAGGACAGGCCTTGAACACTGAAGCTTTCTTT

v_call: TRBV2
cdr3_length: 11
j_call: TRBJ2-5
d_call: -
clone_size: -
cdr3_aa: CANEDYPTQYF
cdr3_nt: TGTGCCAACGAGGACTACCCGACCCAGTACTTC

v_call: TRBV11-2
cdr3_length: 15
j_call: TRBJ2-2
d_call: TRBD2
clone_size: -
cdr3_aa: CASSLGLAATGELFF
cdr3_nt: TGTGCCAGCAGCTTAGGGCTAGCGGCCACCGGGGAGCTGTTTTTT

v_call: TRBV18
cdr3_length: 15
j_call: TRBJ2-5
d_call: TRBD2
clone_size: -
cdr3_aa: CASSPSSGSYETQYF
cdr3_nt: TGTGCCAGCTCACCGTCTAGCGGGAGTTATGAGACCCAGTACTTC

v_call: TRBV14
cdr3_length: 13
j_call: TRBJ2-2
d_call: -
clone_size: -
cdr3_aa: CASSQDGSGELFF
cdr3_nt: TGTGCCAGCAGCCAAGACGGGAGCGGGGAGCTGTTTTTT

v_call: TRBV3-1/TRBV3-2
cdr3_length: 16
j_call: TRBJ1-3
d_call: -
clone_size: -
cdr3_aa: CASSQDPGGSGNTIYF
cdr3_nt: TGTGCCAGCAGCCAAGACCCCGGGGGCTCTGGAAACACCATATATTTT

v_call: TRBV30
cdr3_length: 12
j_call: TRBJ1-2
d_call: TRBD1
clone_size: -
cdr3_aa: CAWRGQNYGYTF
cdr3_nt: TGTGCCTGGAGGGGACAGAACTATGGCTACACCTTC

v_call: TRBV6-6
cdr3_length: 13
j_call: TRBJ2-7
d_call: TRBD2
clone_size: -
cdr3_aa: CASMRDYPYEQYF
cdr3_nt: TGTGCCAGCATGAGGGACTACCCCTACGAGCAGTACTTC

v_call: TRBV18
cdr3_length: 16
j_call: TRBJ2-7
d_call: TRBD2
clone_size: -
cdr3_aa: CASSPASGGSSYEQYF
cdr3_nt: TGTGCCAGCTCACCAGCTAGCGGGGGGAGCTCCTACGAGCAGTACTTC

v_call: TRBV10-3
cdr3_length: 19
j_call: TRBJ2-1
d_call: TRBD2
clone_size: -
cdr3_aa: CAISVGSGASPSSYNEQFF
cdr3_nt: TGTGCCATCAGTGTGGGTAGCGGGGCCAGCCCCAGCTCCTACAATGAGCAGTTCTTC

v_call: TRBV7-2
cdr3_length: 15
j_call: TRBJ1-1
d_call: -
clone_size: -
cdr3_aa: CASSLAQTLNTEAFF
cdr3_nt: TGTGCCAGCAGCTTAGCCCAGACACTGAACACTGAAGCTTTCTTT

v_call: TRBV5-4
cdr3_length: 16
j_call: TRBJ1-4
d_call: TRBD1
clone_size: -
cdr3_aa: CASSNAPGQGNEKLFF
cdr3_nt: TGTGCCAGCAGTAATGCCCCGGGACAGGGTAATGAAAAACTGTTTTTT

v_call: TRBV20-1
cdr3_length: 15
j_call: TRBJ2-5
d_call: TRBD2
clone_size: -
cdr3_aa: CSASLAGGPGETQYF
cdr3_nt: TGCAGTGCTAGTCTAGCGGGAGGGCCTGGGGAGACCCAGTACTTC

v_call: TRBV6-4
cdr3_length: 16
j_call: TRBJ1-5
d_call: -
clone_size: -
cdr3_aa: CASSSAGKNSNQPQHF
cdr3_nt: TGTGCCAGCAGCTCGGCAGGGAAAAATAGCAATCAGCCCCAGCATTTT

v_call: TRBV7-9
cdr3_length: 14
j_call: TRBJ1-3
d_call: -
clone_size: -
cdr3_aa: CASTNGRSGNTIYF
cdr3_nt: TGTGCCAGCACGAATGGGAGGTCTGGAAACACCATATATTTT

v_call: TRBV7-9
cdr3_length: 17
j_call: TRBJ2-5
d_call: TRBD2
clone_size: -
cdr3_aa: CASSLESSGRAVETQYF
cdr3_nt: TGTGCCAGCAGCTTAGAATCTAGCGGGAGGGCCGTAGAGACCCAGTACTTC

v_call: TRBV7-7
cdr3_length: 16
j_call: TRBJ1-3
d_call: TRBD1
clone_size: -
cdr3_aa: CASSLGTGDSGNTIYF
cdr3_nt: TGTGCTAGCAGCCTCGGGACAGGAGACTCTGGAAACACCATATATTTT